The clone carrying this TCR beta chain showed up just a few times. Its antigen is unidentified. Libraries for TCR beta were made by quantitative 5'-RACE with molecular barcodes. TCRdb called the 5' RACE reads again in MiXCR, with one record for every CDR3 protein. Of approximately 28,000 distinct CDR3 sequences in the sample, 7.9% were seen once. V lost 3 bases and J 6 bases, leaving 15 bases between the germline ends. The CDR3 has 14 amino acids. Germline lookup yields CDR1 DFQATT and CDR2 SNEGSKA (reference sequence). The sample belongs to a study of CD8 T cells in ankylosing spondylitis. Study results and limitations: Typical of ankylosing spondylitis blood, it appeared, was a TCR beta motif of roughly eight highly homologous variants. As reported, disease-linked clones showed significant enrichment in matched ankylosing spondylitis synovial fluid.

The receptor was derived from a male donor with ankylosing spondylitis or in good health (not recorded which). Sequencing was performed on blood. The J gene is TRBJ1-5, the V gene TRBV20-1; tentatively, D is TRBD1 (6 bases). The CDR3 DNA is TGCAGTGCTAGGGGGGTGGTAGGGGGTCAGCCCCAGCATTTT. Translated, it gives CSARGVVGGQPQHF.